Below are 16 T cell receptor beta chains sequenced from a single sample in a study of HIV-infected patients and healthy controls. TCRdb re-called the 5' RACE reads with MiXCR, one entry per CDR3 protein. In the table there are around 67,000 distinct CDR3 sequences, about 16% of which are singletons. Sequences were obtained from CD4+ T cells from blood. The receptor set was obtained from a human donor in good health.

This clonotype was seen ten or more times. The rearrangement joins TRBV5-1 to TRBJ2-1; 8 bases match TRBD1. The CDR3 loop spans 15 amino acids. J gave up 3 bases and V 1 base, and 3 bases lay outside the gene matches. Germline V gene sequence: CDR1 SGHRS, CDR2 YFSETQ. The CDR3 nucleotides are TGCGCCAGCAGCTTGTTCGGACAGGGCTACAATGAGCAGTTCTTC. This translates into CASSLFGQGYNEQFF.

CDR3 sequence reads: CSVGMTGMNQPQHF. As DNA, the CDR3 is TGCAGCGTCGGGATGACAGGGATGAATCAGCCCCAGCATTTT. This chain uses TRBV29-1 with TRBJ1-5, with 7 bases identical to TRBD1. There are 14 residues in the CDR3. The junction had 9 bases not matched to a gene; V was cut back by 6 bases and J by 4 bases. The germline CDR1 and CDR2 sequences are SQVTM and ANQGSEA.

The chain carries TRBV4-3 and TRBJ2-6; unclear D gene. The CDR3 spans 16 residues. CDR1 and CDR2 (germline): LGHNA, YSLEER. The germline V and J ends were trimmed by 6 bases and 0 bases, with 12 bases remaining between them. In DNA, the CDR3 is TGCGCCAGCAGAGAAATAAGCGTCTCTGGGGCCAACGTCCTGACTTTC. This translates into CASREISVSGANVLTF.

In this sample, this clonotype turned up a few times. DNA for the CDR3: TGTGCCAGCAGCACCCCACGCCTGACAGCCAAACCTAAAAACACCGGGGAGCTGTTTTTT. Translating it yields CASSTPRLTAKPKNTGELFF. V gene TRBV11-1 combines with J gene TRBJ2-2, with D perhaps matching TRBD1 (5 bases). With 5 bases removed from V and 2 bases from J, the gap between germline ends came to 27 bases. This CDR3 contains 20 residues. CDR1 and CDR2 (germline): SGHAT, FQDESV (reference sequence).

This clonotype has ten or more counts. J is TRBJ2-3 and V is TRBV9; D is unclear. The length of the CDR3 is 12 residues. The V end lost 4 bases, the J end lost 2 bases, and 5 bases lay between the germline ends. Germline lookup yields CDR1 SGDLS and CDR2 YYNGEE. CDR3 bases: TGTGCCAGCAGCCCAAACACAGATACGCAGTATTTT. The encoded protein is CASSPNTDTQYF.

In DNA form, the CDR3 reads TGTGCCAGCAATCAGCGGGGGGCTATCCAAGAGACCCAGTACTTC. It codes for CASNQRGAIQETQYF. The chain uses TRBV7-2 and TRBJ2-5; TRBD2 aligns across 9 bases. The CDR3 is 15 residues long. Trimming removed 7 bases from V and 1 base from J; junction bases left unmatched: 7. Germline values: CDR1 SGHTA, CDR2 FQGNSA.

Many counts were recorded for this clonotype. This sequence joins TRBV10-3 and TRBJ1-2; D remains ambiguous. V lost 8 bases, J lost 6 bases, and 16 bases lay in between. Germline assignment: CDR1 ENHRY and CDR2 SYGVKD. The CDR3 is 13 residues long. CDR3 in DNA: TGTGCCATCCGAGGCGGCAGGACGGATGGCTACACCTTC. It translates to CAIRGGRTDGYTF.

Points on this clonotype: A read error may be the cause here, since a much bigger clone is one base away. The chain uses TRBV3-1 and TRBJ2-7, with 9 nucleotides matching TRBD2. Germline CDR1 LGHDT, CDR2 YNNKEL (reference sequence). The length of the CDR3 is 18 residues. The V segment lost 3 bases and the J segment 4 bases; nucleotides outside the gene matches: 16. The CDR3 DNA is TGTGCCAGCAGCCATCCTAGGACTAGCGAAGGGATGATGTACGAGCAGTACTTC. Encoded protein: CASSHPRTSEGMMYEQYF.

This rearrangement joins TRBV6-5 to TRBJ1-2, with D possibly TRBD1 on 5 matching bases. Germline lookup yields CDR1 MNHEY and CDR2 SVGAGI. The V gene lost 6 bases and the J gene lost 6 bases, with 14 bases spanning the gap. This CDR3 is built from 13 residues. The CDR3 spells CASSNDRTHGYTF. Written as DNA, the CDR3 is TGTGCCAGCAGCAACGACAGAACCCATGGCTACACCTTC.

The V and J genes are TRBV29-1 and TRBJ1-1, with D possibly being TRBD1 (6 bases). CDR3 length: 13 residues. Trimming removed 7 bases from V and 5 bases from J, with 17 bases in between. CDR1 SQVTM and CDR2 ANQGSEA come from the germline V gene. The CDR3: CSGLYGTTTEAFF. CDR3 sequence (DNA): TGCAGCGGTTTATACGGGACAACTACTGAAGCTTTCTTT.

A few counts support this clonotype. The chain's CDR3 is CASSQHGDYEQYF. The CDR3 region has the DNA TGTGCCAGCAGCCAACATGGGGACTACGAGCAGTACTTC. The V and J genes are TRBV12-3 or TRBV12-4 and TRBJ2-7; unclear D gene. The CDR3 consists of 13 residues. V gave up 6 bases and J gave up 3 bases, with 12 bases separating them.

This clonotype appeared many times. The chain links TRBV11-1 to TRBJ2-7; the D gene could be TRBD1 or TRBD2 (5 bases each). V was trimmed by 5 bases and J by 3 bases, leaving 14 bases between them. This CDR3 has 14 residues. Per the germline V gene, CDR1 is SGHAT and CDR2 is FQDESV (reference sequence). The CDR3 protein is CASSNRDVDYEQYF. The DNA for the CDR3 is TGTGCCAGCAGCAACCGGGACGTCGACTACGAGCAGTACTTC. The full variable domain, its missing parts supplied by reference TRBV11-1 and TRBJ2-7, is EAEVAQSPRYKITEKSQAVAFWCDPISGHATLYWYRQILGQGPELLVQFQDESVVDDSQLPKDRFSAERLKGVDSTLKIQPAELGDSAMYLCASSNRDVDYEQYFGPGTRLTVT.

This clonotype was seen repeatedly, ten times or more. The chain recombines TRBV6-2 or TRBV6-3 with TRBJ2-1; 8 bases fit TRBD2. Per the germline V gene, CDR1 is MNHEY and CDR2 is SVGEGT. Losses at the gene ends were 5 bases for V and 5 bases for J; bases not matched to a gene: 11. The CDR3 extends over 16 amino acids. The DNA for the CDR3 is TGTGCCAGCAGTAAAGAGCGGGGGAGGTTTGACAATGAGCAGTTCTTC. Translation: CASSKERGRFDNEQFF.

This clonotype has a count of ten or more. The chain employs TRBV7-2 and TRBJ1-1, with a possible D match to TRBD1 (6 bases). Trimming took 4 bases from V and 10 from J, leaving 16 bases between them. CDR1 is SGHTA, CDR2 FQGNSA, per germline. The CDR3 has 13 amino acids. Here the CDR3 reads CASSSPPGHSAFF. Here the CDR3 DNA reads TGTGCCAGCAGCTCTCCCCCGGGACACTCAGCTTTCTTT.

This clonotype was seen a few times. The chain carries TRBV5-6 and TRBJ2-3; D tentatively fits TRBD1 or TRBD2 (5 bases each). Germline assignment: CDR1 SGHDT and CDR2 YYEEEE. Trimming stripped 7 bases from V and 6 bases from J, with 15 bases between. CDR3 length: 13 amino acids. The CDR3 nucleotides read TGTGCCAGCGATGACAGACTACGGGATACGCAGTATTTT. Translation: CASDDRLRDTQYF. The whole variable domain, filled in from reference TRBV5-6 and TRBJ2-3, reads DAGVTQSPTHLIKTRGQQVTLRCSPKSGHDTVSWYQQALGQGPQFIFQYYEEEERQRGNFPDRFSGHQFPNYSSELNVNALLLGDSALYLCASDDRLRDTQYFGPGTRLTVL.

This clonotype was seen a handful of times. The rearrangement links TRBV29-1 to TRBJ2-1; 10 nucleotides line up with TRBD2. This CDR3 has 15 amino acids. Losses at the gene ends were 6 bases for V and 5 bases for J; bases not matched to a gene: 10. Germline assignment: CDR1 SQVTM and CDR2 ANQGSEA. Here the CDR3 reads CSVGKRLAGDNEQFF. The CDR3 region has the DNA TGCAGCGTAGGGAAACGGCTAGCGGGAGACAATGAGCAGTTCTTC.